These 6 T cell receptor beta chains were sequenced from one sample in a study of blood T cell repertoires in COVID-19. The protocol was immunoSEQ multiplex PCR, while the TCRdb copy is restricted to in-frame clones and leaves out a portion. Altogether roughly 140,000 clones are present, 70% to 90% being singletons, with the ten largest covering roughly 8.3%. Sequencing was carried out using peripheral blood. These TCRs come from a woman between 55 and 75 years old with COVID-19, enrolled during active disease.

The chain has TRBV5-1 and TRBJ1-1; 10 bases agree with TRBD1. The CDR3 consists of 16 residues. The V gene's germline CDR1 is SGHRS and CDR2 YFSETQ. With 1 base clipped from V and 3 bases from J, the junction kept 6 bases outside the gene matches. The CDR3 sequence is CASSLTGTGVYTEAFF. The CDR3 region has the DNA TGCGCCAGCAGCTTGACCGGGACAGGGGTCTACACTGAAGCTTTCTTT.

The chain has TRBV5-1 and TRBJ2-1; possibly TRBD1 for D (6 bases). The germline CDR1 and CDR2 sequences are SGHRS and YFSETQ. The CDR3 totals 15 residues. Trimming stripped 0 bases from V and 5 bases from J, with 12 bases between. The CDR3: CASSLGTVKNNEQFF. DNA for the CDR3: TGCGCCAGCAGCTTGGGGACAGTTAAAAACAATGAGCAGTTCTTC.

This clone was seen only a few times. This rearrangement joins TRBV5-6 to TRBJ2-1, with 8 bases lining up with TRBD2. CDR3 length: 16 residues. Germline V gene data show CDR1 as SGHDT and CDR2 as YYEEEE. V lost 4 bases to trimming and J lost 7 bases; unmatched junction nucleotides: 13. The CDR3 loop reads CASSAPPSGSTNEQFF. Written as DNA, the CDR3 is TGTGCCAGCAGCGCACCGCCGAGCGGGAGTACGAATGAGCAGTTCTTC.

The chain joins TRBV6-5 to TRBJ1-1; D gene uncertain. This CDR3 contains 14 residues. CDR1 is MNHEY, CDR2 SVGAGI, per germline. V lost 0 bases, J lost 1 base, and 6 bases lay in between. The CDR3 DNA is TGTGCCAGCAGTTACTCGGCCAGGAACACTGAAGCTTTCTTT. This gives the protein CASSYSARNTEAFF.

This clone has a single count. The chain has TRBV18 and TRBJ1-1; a weak D match, TRBD1 (6 bases). Germline loops: CDR1 KGHSH, CDR2 LQKENI. Trimming took off 3 bases at V and 2 bases at J, with 10 bases between the two ends. CDR3 length: 14 residues. As DNA, the CDR3 is TGTGCCAGCTCACCGAACAGGGTTAACACTGAAGCTTTCTTT. Protein: CASSPNRVNTEAFF.

The rearrangement joins TRBV3-1 (or the pseudogene TRBV3-2) to TRBJ1-2; possible D gene TRBD1, 5 bases. The length of the CDR3 is 12 residues. V lost 4 bases, J lost 8 bases, and 11 bases lay in between. From germline, CDR1 is LGHDT and CDR2 YNNKEL (reference sequence). The CDR3 DNA reads TGTGCCAGCAGCCTCGGGGGGGTAGGCTACACCTTC. Its protein is CASSLGGVGYTF.